This TCR beta chain was observed in a study of blood T cell repertoires in COVID-19. Study summary: PBMCs, B-cell-depleted T cells, or T cells were the source of the cDNA or gDNA that made up the material.

This clone was picked up a small number of times. TCRdb's table, derived via immunoSEQ multiplex PCR, lists solely in-frame clones and lacks some. The repertoire holds about 34,000 clones, 93% seen once, with more than 4.5% in the top ten. Material: peripheral blood. This receptor was identified in a human donor in a cohort sampled during active COVID-19.

DNA for the CDR3: TGCGCCAGCAGCGTGGACGGTTCCTACGAGCAGTACTTC. Amino acids: CASSVDGSYEQYF. This rearrangement joins TRBV5-1 to TRBJ2-7; no reliable D call. V was cut by 4 bases and J by 1 base, with 9 bases left in between. The CDR3 has 13 residues. Germline lookup yields CDR1 SGHRS and CDR2 YFSETQ.